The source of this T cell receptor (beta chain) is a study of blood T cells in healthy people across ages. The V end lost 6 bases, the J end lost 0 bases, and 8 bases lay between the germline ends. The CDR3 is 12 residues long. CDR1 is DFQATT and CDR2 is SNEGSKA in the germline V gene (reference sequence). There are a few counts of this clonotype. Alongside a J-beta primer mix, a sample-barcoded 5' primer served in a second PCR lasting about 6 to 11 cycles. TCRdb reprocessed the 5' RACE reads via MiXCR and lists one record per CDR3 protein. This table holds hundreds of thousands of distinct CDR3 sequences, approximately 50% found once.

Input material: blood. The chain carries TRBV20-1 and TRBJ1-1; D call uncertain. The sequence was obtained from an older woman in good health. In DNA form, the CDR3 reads TGCAGTGCCCCGTGGATGAACACTGAAGCTTTCTTT. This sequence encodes CSAPWMNTEAFF.